This T cell receptor (beta chain) appears in the sequencing data of a study of cytomegalovirus exposure and HLA in healthy donors. Study results and caveats: Rarity characterized most TCR sequences, yet some public TCRs appeared in many donors.

TCRdb's copy holds only in-frame clones and misses some; the assay was immunoSEQ multiplex PCR. The data hold under 150,000 clones, with around nine tenths observed a single time. This clone was counted between two and nine times. The antigen is not known. From germline, CDR1 is KGHSH and CDR2 LQKENI. The CDR3 extends over 13 amino acids. Deletions cut 1 base from V and 5 bases from J, with 8 bases between. J is TRBJ2-5 and V is TRBV18; no firm D call. The receptor comes from a man between 18 and 29 years old in good health and CMV-seropositive. The sample comprised PBMCs. As DNA, the CDR3 is TGTGCCAGCTCACCACGGGCCGCGGAGACCCAGTACTTC. Translating it yields CASSPRAAETQYF.